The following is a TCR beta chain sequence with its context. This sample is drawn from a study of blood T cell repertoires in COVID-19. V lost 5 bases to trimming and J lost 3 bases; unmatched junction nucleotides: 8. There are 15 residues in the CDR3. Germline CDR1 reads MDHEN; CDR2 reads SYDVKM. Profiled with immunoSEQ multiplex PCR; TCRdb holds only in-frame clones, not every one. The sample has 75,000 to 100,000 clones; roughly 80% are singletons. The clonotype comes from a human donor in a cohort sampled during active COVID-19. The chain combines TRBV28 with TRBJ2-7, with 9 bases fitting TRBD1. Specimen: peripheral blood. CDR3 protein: CASSDSGQGHYEQYF. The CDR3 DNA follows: TGTGCCAGCAGTGATTCCGGACAGGGGCACTACGAGCAGTACTTC.